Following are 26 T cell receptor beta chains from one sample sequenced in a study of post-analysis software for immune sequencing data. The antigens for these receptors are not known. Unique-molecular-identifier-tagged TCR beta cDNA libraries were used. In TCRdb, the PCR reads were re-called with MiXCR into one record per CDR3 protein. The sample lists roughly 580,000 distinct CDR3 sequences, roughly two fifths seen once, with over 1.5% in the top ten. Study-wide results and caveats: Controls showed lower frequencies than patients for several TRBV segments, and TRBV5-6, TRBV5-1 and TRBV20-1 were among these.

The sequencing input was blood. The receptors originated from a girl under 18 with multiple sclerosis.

CDR3 in amino acids: CASSQRSSEQFF. DNA of the CDR3: TGTGCCAGCAGCCAACGTAGCTCGGAGCAGTTCTTC. The chain carries TRBV3-1 and TRBJ2-1; D not resolved. Germline assignment: CDR1 LGHDT and CDR2 YNNKEL (reference sequence). The V and J ends lost 2 bases and 10 bases respectively, with 9 bases between them. CDR3 length equals 12 residues.

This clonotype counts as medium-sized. The CDR3 here is CASRPDGTALPLHF. The CDR3 DNA sequence: TGTGCCAGCAGACCAGACGGGACAGCTTTACCCCTCCACTTT. The rearrangement uses TRBV7-2 and TRBJ1-6; 7 bases are shared with TRBD1. The CDR3 is made up of 14 amino acids. Germline CDR1 SGHTA, CDR2 FQGNSA. Losses at the gene ends were 6 bases for V and 12 bases for J; bases not matched to a gene: 11.

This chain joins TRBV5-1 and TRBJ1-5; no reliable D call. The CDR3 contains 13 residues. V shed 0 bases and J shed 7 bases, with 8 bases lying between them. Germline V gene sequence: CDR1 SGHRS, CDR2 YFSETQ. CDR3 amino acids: CASSLETHQPQHF. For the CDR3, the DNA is TGCGCCAGCAGCTTGGAGACGCACCAGCCCCAGCATTTT.

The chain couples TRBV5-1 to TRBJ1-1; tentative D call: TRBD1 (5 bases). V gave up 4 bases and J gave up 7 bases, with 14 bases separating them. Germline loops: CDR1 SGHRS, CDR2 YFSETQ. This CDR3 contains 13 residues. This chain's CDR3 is CASSRRGGDEAFF. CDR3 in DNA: TGCGCCAGCAGCAGGAGGGGCGGGGATGAAGCTTTCTTT.

This CDR3 reads CAITSGNEYEQFF. The CDR3 nucleotides read TGTGCCATCACCAGCGGGAACGAGTATGAGCAGTTCTTC. This chain links TRBV10-3 with TRBJ2-1, with TRBD2 matching 7 bases. The junction had 8 bases not matched to a gene; V was cut back by 7 bases and J by 8 bases. CDR1 ENHRY and CDR2 SYGVKD come from the germline V gene. The CDR3 contains 13 residues.

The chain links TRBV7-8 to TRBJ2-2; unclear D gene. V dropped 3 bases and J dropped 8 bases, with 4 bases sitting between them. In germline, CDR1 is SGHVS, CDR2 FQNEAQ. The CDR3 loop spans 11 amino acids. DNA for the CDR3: TGTGCCAGCAGCTTCATGGGGGAGCTGTTTTTT. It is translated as CASSFMGELFF. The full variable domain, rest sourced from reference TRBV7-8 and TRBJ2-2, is GAGVSQSPRYKVAKRGQDVALRCDPISGHVSLFWYQQALGQGPEFLTYFQNEAQLDKSGLPSDRFFAERPEGSVSTLKIQRTQQEDSAVYLCASSFMGELFFGEGSRLTVL.

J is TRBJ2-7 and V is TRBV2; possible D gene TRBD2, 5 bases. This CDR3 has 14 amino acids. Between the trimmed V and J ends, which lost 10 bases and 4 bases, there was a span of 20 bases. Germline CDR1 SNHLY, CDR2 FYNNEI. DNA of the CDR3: TGTGCCACCATGGCCGCAGGCCGAGGGTACGAGCAGTACTTC. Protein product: CATMAAGRGYEQYF.

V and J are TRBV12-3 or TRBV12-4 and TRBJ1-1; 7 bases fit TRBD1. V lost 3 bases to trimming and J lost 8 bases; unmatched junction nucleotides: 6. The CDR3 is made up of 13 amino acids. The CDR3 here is CASSLGWDSEAFF. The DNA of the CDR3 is TGTGCCAGCAGTTTGGGGTGGGACAGCGAAGCTTTCTTT.

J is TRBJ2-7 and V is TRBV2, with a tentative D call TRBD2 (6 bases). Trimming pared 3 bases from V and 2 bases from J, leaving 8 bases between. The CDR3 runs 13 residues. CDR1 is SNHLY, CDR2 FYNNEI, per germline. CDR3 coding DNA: TGTGCCAGCAGTGACTGGGGGGCCTACGAGCAGTACTTC. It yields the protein CASSDWGAYEQYF.

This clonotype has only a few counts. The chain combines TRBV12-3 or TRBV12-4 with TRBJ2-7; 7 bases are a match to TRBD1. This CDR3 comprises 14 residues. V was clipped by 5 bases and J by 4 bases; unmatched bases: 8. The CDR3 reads CASSIDRAGYEQYF. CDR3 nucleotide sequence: TGTGCCAGCAGTATAGACAGGGCGGGTTACGAGCAGTACTTC.

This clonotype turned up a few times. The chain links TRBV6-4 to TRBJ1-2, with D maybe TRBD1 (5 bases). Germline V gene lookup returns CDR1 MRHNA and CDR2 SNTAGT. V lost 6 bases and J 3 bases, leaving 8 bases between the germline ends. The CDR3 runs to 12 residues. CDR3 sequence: CASRGAYYGYTF. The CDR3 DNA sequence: TGTGCCAGCAGAGGGGCGTACTATGGCTACACCTTC.

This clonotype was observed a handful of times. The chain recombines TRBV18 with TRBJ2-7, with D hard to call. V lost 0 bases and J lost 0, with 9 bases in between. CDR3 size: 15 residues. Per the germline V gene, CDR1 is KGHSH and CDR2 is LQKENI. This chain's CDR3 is CASSPPGTGSYEQYF. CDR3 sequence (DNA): TGTGCCAGCTCACCACCAGGCACTGGCTCCTACGAGCAGTACTTC.

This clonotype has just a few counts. In DNA form, the CDR3 reads TGTGCCAGCGAGTCGACAGGACTAGCTTTCTTT. Amino acids: CASESTGLAFF. This rearrangement joins TRBV25-1 to TRBJ1-1, with a weak D call TRBD1 (6 bases). The CDR3 runs 11 residues. CDR1 MGHDK and CDR2 SYGVNS come from the germline V gene. Trimming stripped 8 bases from V and 10 bases from J, with 14 bases between.

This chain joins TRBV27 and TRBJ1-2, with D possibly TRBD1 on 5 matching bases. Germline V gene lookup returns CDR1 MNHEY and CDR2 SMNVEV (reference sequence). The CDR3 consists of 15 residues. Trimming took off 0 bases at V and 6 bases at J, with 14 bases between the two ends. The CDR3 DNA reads TGTGCCAGCAGTTTATCGATTGGGGCAGGGAATGGCTACACCTTC. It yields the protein CASSLSIGAGNGYTF.

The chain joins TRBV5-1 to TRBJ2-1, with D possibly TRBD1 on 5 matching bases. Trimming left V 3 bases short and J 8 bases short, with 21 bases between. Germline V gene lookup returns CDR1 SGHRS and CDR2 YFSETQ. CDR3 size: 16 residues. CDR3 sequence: CASSSGGRVGDDEQFF. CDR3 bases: TGCGCCAGCAGCTCGGGCGGCCGAGTAGGGGATGATGAGCAGTTCTTC. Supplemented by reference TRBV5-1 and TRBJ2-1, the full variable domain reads KAGVTQTPRYLIKTRGQQVTLSCSPISGHRSVSWYQQTPGQGLQFLFEYFSETQRNKGNFPGRFSGRQFSNSRSEMNVSTLELGDSALYLCASSSGGRVGDDEQFFGPGTRLTVL.

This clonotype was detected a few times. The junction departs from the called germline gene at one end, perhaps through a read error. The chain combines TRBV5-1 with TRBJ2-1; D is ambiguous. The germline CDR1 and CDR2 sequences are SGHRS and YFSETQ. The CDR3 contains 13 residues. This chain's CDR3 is CASSLTSYNKQFF. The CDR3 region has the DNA TGCGCCAGCAGCCTGACCTCCTACAATAAGCAGTTCTTC.

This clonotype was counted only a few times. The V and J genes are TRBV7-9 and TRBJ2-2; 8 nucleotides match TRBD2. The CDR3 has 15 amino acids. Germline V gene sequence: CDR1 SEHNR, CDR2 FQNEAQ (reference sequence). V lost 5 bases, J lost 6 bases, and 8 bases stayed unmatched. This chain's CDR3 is CASSPPGGGSGELFF. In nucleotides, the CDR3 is TGTGCCAGCAGCCCCCCCGGCGGGGGGTCCGGGGAGCTGTTTTTT.

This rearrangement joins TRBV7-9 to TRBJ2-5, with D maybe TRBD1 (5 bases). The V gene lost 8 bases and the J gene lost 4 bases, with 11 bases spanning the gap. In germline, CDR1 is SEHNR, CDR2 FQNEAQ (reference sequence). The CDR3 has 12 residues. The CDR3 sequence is CASVRVPETQYF. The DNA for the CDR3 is TGTGCCAGCGTCAGGGTTCCAGAGACCCAGTACTTC.

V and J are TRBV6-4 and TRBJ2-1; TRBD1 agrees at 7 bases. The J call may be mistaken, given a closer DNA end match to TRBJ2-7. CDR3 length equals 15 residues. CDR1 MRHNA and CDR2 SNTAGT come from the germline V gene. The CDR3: CASSARDSSYNEQYF. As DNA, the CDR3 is TGTGCCAGCAGTGCCCGGGACAGCTCCTACAATGAGCAGTACTTC.

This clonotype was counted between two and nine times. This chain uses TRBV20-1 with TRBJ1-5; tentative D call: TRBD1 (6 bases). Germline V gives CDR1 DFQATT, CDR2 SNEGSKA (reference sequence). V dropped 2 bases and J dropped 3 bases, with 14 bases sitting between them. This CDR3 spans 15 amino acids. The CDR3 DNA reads TGCAGTGCTAGACTAGCAGGGGAGTACAATCAGCCCCAGCATTTT. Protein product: CSARLAGEYNQPQHF.

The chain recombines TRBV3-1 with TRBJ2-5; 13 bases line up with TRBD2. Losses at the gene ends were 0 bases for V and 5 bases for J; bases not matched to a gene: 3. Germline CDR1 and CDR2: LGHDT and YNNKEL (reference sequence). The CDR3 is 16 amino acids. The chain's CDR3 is CASSQEELAGGETQYF. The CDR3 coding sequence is TGTGCCAGCAGCCAAGAGGAACTAGCGGGGGGGGAGACCCAGTACTTC.

The DNA for the CDR3 is TGTGCCAGCAGTGACCGAAGGTGGGGATTAGAGACCCAGTACTTC. Translated: CASSDRRWGLETQYF. This chain links TRBV25-1 with TRBJ2-5; D unclear. Germline loops: CDR1 MGHDK, CDR2 SYGVNS. The V and J ends lost 3 bases and 4 bases respectively, with 15 bases between them. This CDR3 region has 15 residues.

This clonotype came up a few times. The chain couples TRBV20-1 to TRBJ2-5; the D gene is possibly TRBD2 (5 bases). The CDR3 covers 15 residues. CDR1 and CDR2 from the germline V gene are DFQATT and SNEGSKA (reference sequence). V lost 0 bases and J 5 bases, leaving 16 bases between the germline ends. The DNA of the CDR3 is TGCAGTGCTAGAGATAGTGGCGGCGGGCGGGAGACCCAGTACTTC. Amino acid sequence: CSARDSGGGRETQYF.

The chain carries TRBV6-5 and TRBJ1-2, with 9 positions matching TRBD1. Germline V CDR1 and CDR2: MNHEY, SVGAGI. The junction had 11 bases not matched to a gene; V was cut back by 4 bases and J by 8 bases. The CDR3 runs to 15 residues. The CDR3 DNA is TGTGCCAGCAGTTCCCACCACAGGGGGCTACAAGGCTACACCTTC. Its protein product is CASSSHHRGLQGYTF.

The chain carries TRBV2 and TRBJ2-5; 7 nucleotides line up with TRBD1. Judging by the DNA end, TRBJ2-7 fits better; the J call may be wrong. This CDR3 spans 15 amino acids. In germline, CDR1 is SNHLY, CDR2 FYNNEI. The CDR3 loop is CASSEETGEWDEQYF. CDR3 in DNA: TGTGCCAGCAGTGAAGAAACAGGGGAGTGGGACGAGCAGTACTTC.

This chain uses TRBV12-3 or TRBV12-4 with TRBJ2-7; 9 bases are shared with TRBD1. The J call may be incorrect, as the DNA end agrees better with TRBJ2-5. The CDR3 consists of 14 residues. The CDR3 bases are TGTGCCAGCAGTTTTCTGGACAGGGGAGAGACCCAGTACTTC. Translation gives CASSFLDRGETQYF.